This T cell receptor beta chain was recorded in a study of OX40 agonist ivuxolimab in advanced cancers. As for the study in general: The patients got ivuxolimab, which is an agonistic anti-OX40 (CD134) antibody.

The germline CDR1 and CDR2 sequences are SGHKS and YYEKEE (reference sequence). The CDR3 runs 16 residues. V shed 2 bases and J 0 bases; nucleotides not matched to a gene: 4. Clones were sequenced by immunoSEQ multiplex PCR, and TCRdb holds only the in-frame ones, with some missing. The sample holds approximately 50,000 clones, approximately 80% seen once. Blood sampling was done at baseline, cycle 4 day 1, and cycle 7 day 1. This sequence originates from an adult with an advanced solid tumor such as melanoma, head and neck, liver or kidney cancer. The sample was CD4+ or CD8+ T cells sorted from blood, taken in a trial of the OX40 agonist ivuxolimab. The J gene is TRBJ2-1, the V gene TRBV5-5, with 8 positions matching TRBD2. Written as DNA, the CDR3 is TGTGCCAGCAGCTTCGGTAGCGGGGTCTCCTACAATGAGCAGTTCTTC. Its translation is CASSFGSGVSYNEQFF.